This T cell receptor (beta chain) originates from a study of radiotherapy plus CTLA-4 blockade in lung cancer. Findings of the study overall: It was early blood T cell clone dynamics, with interferon-beta, that reportedly best predicted response. Blood TCR clones of tumor origin expanded after radiotherapy plus ipilimumab.

The repertoire was sequenced with immunoSEQ multiplex PCR; TCRdb's copy has only in-frame clones and lacks some. The table lists 86,000 or so clones, about 79% of them singletons. Points on this clone: Its antigen is not known.

Germline-derived CDR1 and CDR2 are SGDLS and YYNGEE. CDR3 size: 12 residues. The J segment lost 9 bases and the V segment lost 6 bases, leaving 5 bases of the junction unmatched. The sample consisted of peripheral blood, taken from a patient treated with radiotherapy plus ipilimumab. The V call is TRBV9, the J call TRBJ2-1; 8 bases are a match to TRBD1. The sequence derives from a human donor with non-small cell lung cancer who had a partial response to radiotherapy plus ipilimumab. Some clones in this sample may be carry-over from other donors' samples. CDR3 bases: TGTGCCAGCAACAAAGGGACAGGTGAGCAGTTCTTC. Protein sequence: CASNKGTGEQFF.